The rows below give T cell receptor beta chains drawn from one sample of a study of CD8+CD57+ T cells in acquired aplastic anemia. TCRdb analysed the reads with MiXCR anew, one entry per CDR3 protein. The data hold some 220,000 distinct CDR3 sequences, with roughly 33% observed a single time. Material for sequencing was sorted CD4+, CD8+, or CD8+CD57+ T cells (not recorded which) from PBMCs. The receptors shown here come from a human donor in good health, serving as a control. Both conserved end residues are part of each CDR3. D genes are given only for firm matches. Size is stated for part of the rows, as once, few or many counts, or as a class when the clone is expanded.

d_gene	v_gene	j_gene	abundance	CDR3nt	CDR3aa
-	TRBV9	TRBJ1-5	few	TGTGCCAGCAGCGTAGTAGGGCAAACGGGTAATCAGCCCCAGCATTTT	CASSVVGQTGNQPQHF
TRBD2	TRBV30	TRBJ2-7	few	TGTGCCTGGAGTGTTGAAAGCGGGACTCGCGAGCAGTACTTC	CAWSVESGTREQYF
-	TRBV15	TRBJ2-3	-	TGTGCCACCAGCAGAGTAGGGTGGGGCCTTAGCACAGATACGCAGTATTTT	CATSRVGWGLSTDTQYF
-	TRBV24-1	TRBJ2-2	-	TGTGCCACCAGTGCCTCCTTCACCGGGGAGCTGTTTTTT	CATSASFTGELFF
-	TRBV7-2	TRBJ2-3	many	TGTGCCAGCAGCTTCCGGGGGGATACGCAGTATTTT	CASSFRGDTQYF
TRBD2	TRBV20-1	TRBJ2-3	many	TGCAGTGCCCCGACTAGCGGGCGCACAGATACGCAGTATTTT	CSAPTSGRTDTQYF
-	TRBV5-6	TRBJ1-3	many	TGTGCCAGCAGCACGGGGAGGGCTGGAAACACCATATATTTT	CASSTGRAGNTIYF
TRBD1	TRBV6-1	TRBJ2-3	-	TGTGCCAGCCGTCCACAGGGGTATAGCACAGATACGCAGTATTTT	CASRPQGYSTDTQYF
-	TRBV11-2	TRBJ2-3	many	TGTGCCAGCAGCTTAGATCAGGGAAGGCGGGAGTATTTT	CASSLDQGRREYF
-	TRBV5-1	TRBJ2-1	many	TGCGCCAGCAGCTTCAGTGACTACAATGAGCAGTTCTTC	CASSFSDYNEQFF
TRBD2	TRBV11-1	TRBJ2-1	-	TGTGCCAGCAGCTTGACTAGCGCGGGATGGTATGAGCAGTTCTTC	CASSLTSAGWYEQFF
TRBD1	TRBV6-1	TRBJ1-2	few	TGTGCCAGCAGTAGGGGACAGGGGTCTAACTATGGCTACACCTTC	CASSRGQGSNYGYTF
-	TRBV29-1	TRBJ1-6	-	TGCAGCGTTCGGGAATACGAGTATAATTCACCCCTCCACTTT	CSVREYEYNSPLHF
TRBD2	TRBV4-3	TRBJ2-7	few	TGCGCCAGCAGCCAAGCGAGCGGGAGTACCCCCCACTTCTACGAGCAGTACTTC	CASSQASGSTPHFYEQYF
-	TRBV7-3	TRBJ2-5	many	TGTGCCAGCAGCTTAACGGGGTCCCAAGAGACCCAGTACTTC	CASSLTGSQETQYF
-	TRBV20-1	TRBJ1-6	many	TGCAGTGCTAGCGTCCGGACAGATAATTCACCCCTCCACTTT	CSASVRTDNSPLHF
-	TRBV24-1	TRBJ1-5	-	TGTGCCACCAGTGCGAGCAATCAGCCCCAGCATTTT	CATSASNQPQHF
-	TRBV10-1	TRBJ1-2	few	TGCGCCAGCAGCCTCGACAGGAACTATGGCTACGCCTTC	CASSLDRNYGYAF
-	TRBV7-9	TRBJ2-5	once	TGTGCCAGCAGCGGGGTTGGGGAGACCCAGTACTTC	CASSGVGETQYF
-	TRBV5-1	TRBJ2-5	many	TGCGCCAGCAGAGTTCAAGAGACCCAGTACTTC	CASRVQETQYF
TRBD1	TRBV2	TRBJ2-1	many	TGTGCCAGCACAGGGGGTTCCTCCTACAATGAGCAGTTCTTC	CASTGGSSYNEQFF
-	TRBV30	TRBJ2-7	-	TGTGCCTGGAGTGTAAGGGGGACCTACGAGCAGTACTTC	CAWSVRGTYEQYF
-	TRBV19	TRBJ1-2	many	TGTGCCAGTAGTATTTCTGGGAAAATGAACTATGGCTACACCTTC	CASSISGKMNYGYTF
-	TRBV29-1	TRBJ1-1	-	TGCAGCGTTGGGGCAGGCATGAACACTGAAGCTTTCTTT	CSVGAGMNTEAFF
-	TRBV12-3/TRBV12-4	TRBJ1-6	many	TGTGCCAGCAGTTATTACGGAAATTCACCCCTCCACTTT	CASSYYGNSPLHF
TRBD2	TRBV29-1	TRBJ2-7	-	TGCACCCTATCGGGGGGGGCTTACGAGCAGTACTTC	CTLSGGAYEQYF
-	TRBV19	TRBJ2-2	many	TGTGCCACCCGTGGGGCGTCAACTAACACCGGGGAGCTGTTTTTT	CATRGASTNTGELFF
-	TRBV2	TRBJ1-2	many	TGTGCCAGCAGGAAGACAGCCCTACGGGTTTGGTACACCTTC	CASRKTALRVWYTF
-	TRBV11-3	TRBJ2-2	few	TGTGCCAGCAGCTTAGTCCTGGGCGCCGGGGAGCTGTTTTTT	CASSLVLGAGELFF
TRBD1	TRBV11-2	TRBJ2-7	many	TGTGCCAGCAGCGTCGTCAGCTGGGACAGGATGAACTACGAGCAGTACTTC	CASSVVSWDRMNYEQYF
TRBD1	TRBV6-1	TRBJ1-3	-	TGTGCCAGCAAAAAGACAGGGTTGTCCCCTGGAAACACCATATATTTT	CASKKTGLSPGNTIYF
TRBD2	TRBV7-9	TRBJ2-3	many	TGTGCCAGCAGCTTACGCGGGGGGGCCGGAGATACGCAGTATTTT	CASSLRGGAGDTQYF
TRBD1	TRBV2	TRBJ1-1	many	TGTGCCAGCAGTGAAGCCTGGACAGGGACTGAAGCTTTCTTT	CASSEAWTGTEAFF
-	TRBV15	TRBJ1-1	few	TGTGCCACCAGCATGGACAGCGTAAACACTGAAGCTTTCTTT	CATSMDSVNTEAFF
TRBD1	TRBV7-9	TRBJ1-5	-	TGTGCCAGCAGCTTAGGCAAACAGGGGAGTCCCCAGCATTTT	CASSLGKQGSPQHF
-	TRBV12-3/TRBV12-4	TRBJ1-2	few	TGTGCCAGCAGTGGGGGCAGGTCGGTTTTGCACTATGGCTACACCTTC	CASSGGRSVLHYGYTF
TRBD2	TRBV10-3	TRBJ2-3	-	TGTGCCATCAGTGAGTCAGGGCTAGCGGGGGAGGATACGCAGTATTTT	CAISESGLAGEDTQYF
-	TRBV10-3	TRBJ2-1	-	TGTGCCAGCAGTTACTCGTATGACAATGAGCAGTTCTTC	CASSYSYDNEQFF
TRBD2	TRBV11-3	TRBJ2-1	many	TGTGCCAGCAGCTCGAGCGGGAGGGATCGGAATGAGCAGTTCTTC	CASSSSGRDRNEQFF
-	TRBV19	TRBJ2-2	few	TGTGCCAGTAGCCAAAGATATGCTGGCACCGGGGAGCTGTTTTTT	CASSQRYAGTGELFF
TRBD1	TRBV4-2	TRBJ1-1	-	TGTGCCAGCTATCATACCGGGACAGGGGGTCCGGTCACTGAAGCTTTCTTT	CASYHTGTGGPVTEAFF
TRBD1	TRBV7-8	TRBJ1-5	-	TGTGCCAGCAGCAAGACAGGGACCAATCAGCCCCAGCATTTT	CASSKTGTNQPQHF
TRBD1	TRBV5-4	TRBJ1-2	few	TGTGCCAGCAGCGGGGGACAGGAGGGCTACACCTTC	CASSGGQEGYTF
TRBD2	TRBV19	TRBJ2-2	-	TGTGCCAGTAGTATTTCGGGAGGGCCGGCCGGGGAGCTGTTTTTT	CASSISGGPAGELFF
TRBD1	TRBV7-9	TRBJ1-6	many	TGTGCCAGCAGCTTTAGGGCCGGGACAGGGGATTCACCCCTCCACTTT	CASSFRAGTGDSPLHF
-	TRBV5-1	TRBJ2-5	many	TGCGCCAGCAGCTTGGTCCCCGAGACCCAGTACTTC	CASSLVPETQYF
-	TRBV4-2	TRBJ2-1	once	TGTGCCAGCAGCCAAGATCTACAGAGCTACAATGAGCAGTTCTTC	CASSQDLQSYNEQFF
TRBD1	TRBV2	TRBJ2-1	few	TGTGCCAGCAGTGAAGAGGGGGCCGCCTACAATGAGCAGTTCTTC	CASSEEGAAYNEQFF
TRBD2	TRBV7-3	TRBJ2-5	-	TGTGCTAGTTTGGGCGGGGGGGCCAAAGAGACCCAGTACTTC	CASLGGGAKETQYF
TRBD1	TRBV2	TRBJ2-6	many	TGTGCCACCAGGGACAGGGGGGCTGGGGCCAACGTCCTGACTTTC	CATRDRGAGANVLTF
TRBD1	TRBV2	TRBJ1-5	-	TGTGCCAGCAGTGAGGGACAGGGAGGCGTCAAGCCCCAGCATTTT	CASSEGQGGVKPQHF
-	TRBV18	TRBJ1-4	-	TGTGCCAGCTCACCACTTGGTGAAAAACTGTTTTTT	CASSPLGEKLFF
-	TRBV4-1	TRBJ1-2	few	TGCGCCAGCAGCCAAGAAAGAGCCGGCAGCCACTATGGCTACACCTTC	CASSQERAGSHYGYTF
-	TRBV7-9	TRBJ1-5	many	TGTGCCAGCAGCTTGGTACGCAATCAGCCCCAGCATTTT	CASSLVRNQPQHF
TRBD2	TRBV6-1	TRBJ2-7	-	TGTGCCAGCAGTGCAAGCCCACTAGCGCGGTACGAGCAGTACTTC	CASSASPLARYEQYF
-	TRBV6-1	TRBJ1-1	many	TGTGCCAGCAGCAGGGCCGTCATGAACACTGAAGCTTTCTTT	CASSRAVMNTEAFF
TRBD2	TRBV19	TRBJ2-5	few	TGTGCCAGTAGTAAGTGGGGGGGTTCGGAGACCCAGTACTTC	CASSKWGGSETQYF
-	TRBV2	TRBJ1-1	many	TGTGCCAGCCGTATAGTGGCTGAAGCTTTCTTT	CASRIVAEAFF